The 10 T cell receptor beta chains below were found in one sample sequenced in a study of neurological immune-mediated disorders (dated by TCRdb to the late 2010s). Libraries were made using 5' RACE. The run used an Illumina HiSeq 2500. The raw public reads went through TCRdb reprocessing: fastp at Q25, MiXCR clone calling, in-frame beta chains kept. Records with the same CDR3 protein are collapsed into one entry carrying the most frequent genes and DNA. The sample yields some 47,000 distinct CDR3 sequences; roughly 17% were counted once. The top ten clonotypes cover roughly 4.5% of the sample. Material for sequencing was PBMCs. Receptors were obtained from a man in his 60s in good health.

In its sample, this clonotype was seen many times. The CDR3 region is CASRPTGGVTEQYF. CDR3 in DNA: TGTGCCAGCAGACCCACAGGGGGGGTAACCGAGCAGTACTTC. This rearrangement joins TRBV12-3 or TRBV12-4 to TRBJ2-7, with D tentatively TRBD1 (8 bases). Trimming removed 6 bases from V and 6 bases from J, with 18 bases in between. CDR3 length equals 14 residues.

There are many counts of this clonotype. CDR3 protein: CASFPGTPSGANVLTF. The CDR3 DNA is TGTGCCTCATTCCCAGGCACCCCTTCTGGGGCCAACGTCCTGACTTTC. The rearrangement links TRBV7-9 to TRBJ2-6; no reliable D call. The CDR3 is 16 residues long. Trimming removed 11 bases from V and 1 base from J, with 18 bases in between. Germline assignment: CDR1 SEHNR and CDR2 FQNEAQ (reference sequence).

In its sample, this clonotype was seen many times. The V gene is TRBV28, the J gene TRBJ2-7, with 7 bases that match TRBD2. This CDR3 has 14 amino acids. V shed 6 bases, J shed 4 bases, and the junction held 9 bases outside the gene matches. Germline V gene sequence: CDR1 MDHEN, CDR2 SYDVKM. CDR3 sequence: CASRPTGTNYEQYF. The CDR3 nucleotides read TGTGCCAGCAGACCTACCGGGACTAATTACGAGCAGTACTTC.

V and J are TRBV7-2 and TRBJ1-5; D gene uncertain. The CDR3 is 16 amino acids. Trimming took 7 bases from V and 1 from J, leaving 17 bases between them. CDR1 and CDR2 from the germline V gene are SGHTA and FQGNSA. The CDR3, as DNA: TGTGCCAGCACCCTGGGAGGGATTTCAAGCAATCAGCCCCAGCATTTT. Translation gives CASTLGGISSNQPQHF.

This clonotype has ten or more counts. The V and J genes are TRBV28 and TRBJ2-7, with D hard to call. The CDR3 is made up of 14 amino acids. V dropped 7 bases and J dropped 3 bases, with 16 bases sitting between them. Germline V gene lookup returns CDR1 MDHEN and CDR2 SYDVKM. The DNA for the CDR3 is TGTGCCAGCACCTCCACCTATGCAGTCTACGAGCAGTACTTC. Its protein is CASTSTYAVYEQYF.

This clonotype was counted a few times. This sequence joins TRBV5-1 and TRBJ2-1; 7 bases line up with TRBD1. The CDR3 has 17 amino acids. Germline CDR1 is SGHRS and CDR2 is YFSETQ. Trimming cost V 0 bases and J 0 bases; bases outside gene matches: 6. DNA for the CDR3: TGCGCCAGCAGCTTGGTGGGACAGCCAAACTCCTACAATGAGCAGTTCTTC. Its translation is CASSLVGQPNSYNEQFF.

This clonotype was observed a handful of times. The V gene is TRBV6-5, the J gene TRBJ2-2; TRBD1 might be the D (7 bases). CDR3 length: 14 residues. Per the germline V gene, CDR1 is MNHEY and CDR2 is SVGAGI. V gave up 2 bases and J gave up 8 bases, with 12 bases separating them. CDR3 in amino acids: CASSYNRGGGELFF. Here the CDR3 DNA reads TGTGCCAGCAGTTACAACAGGGGAGGAGGGGAGCTGTTTTTT.

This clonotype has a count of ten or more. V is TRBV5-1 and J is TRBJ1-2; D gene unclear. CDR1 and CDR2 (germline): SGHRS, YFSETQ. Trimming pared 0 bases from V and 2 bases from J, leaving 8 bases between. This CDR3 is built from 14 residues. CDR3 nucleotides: TGCGCCAGCAGCTTGGCCGACGAAAACTATGGCTACACCTTC. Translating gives CASSLADENYGYTF.

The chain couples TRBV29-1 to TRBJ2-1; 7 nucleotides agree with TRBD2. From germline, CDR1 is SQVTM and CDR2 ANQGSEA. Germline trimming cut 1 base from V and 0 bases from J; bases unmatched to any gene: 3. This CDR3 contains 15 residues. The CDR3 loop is CSVEVGGSSYNEQFF. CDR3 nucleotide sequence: TGCAGCGTTGAAGTGGGAGGGAGCTCCTACAATGAGCAGTTCTTC.

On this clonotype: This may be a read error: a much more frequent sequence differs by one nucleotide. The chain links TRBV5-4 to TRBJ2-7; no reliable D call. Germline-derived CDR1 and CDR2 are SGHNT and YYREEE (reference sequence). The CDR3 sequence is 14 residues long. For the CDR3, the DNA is TGCGCCAGCAGATTGGCAACCGACGCCTACGAGCAGTACTTC. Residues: CASRLATDAYEQYF.